A selection of T cell receptor beta chains follows, all from one sample in a study of T-cell memory formation after mild COVID-19. TCRdb used MiXCR to reprocess the 5' RACE reads, holding one entry per CDR3 protein. The sample carries 580,000 or so distinct CDR3 sequences, roughly 17% recorded once. Sequenced material: PBMCs or a T cell subset sorted from them (not recorded which). The source is an adult woman who had mild COVID-19 (a few samples of this study predate the infection). Cell type and time point are not known. Each CDR3 is given with its conserved first and last residue. A D gene is named only where the DNA matches it firmly. The size entry is marked missing in some rows and otherwise reads once, few, many or a size class.

j_call: TRBJ2-7; clone_size: few; d_call: TRBD1; cdr3_length: 14; v_call: TRBV18; cdr3_aa: CASSRDRGYYEQYF; cdr3_nt: TGTGCCAGCTCACGGGACAGGGGTTACTACGAGCAGTACTTC
j_call: TRBJ2-7; clone_size: NA; d_call: TRBD1; cdr3_length: 14; v_call: TRBV12-3/TRBV12-4; cdr3_aa: CASSLRQGAGEQYF; cdr3_nt: TGTGCCAGCAGTTTAAGGCAGGGGGCAGGGGAGCAGTACTTC
j_call: TRBJ1-2; clone_size: NA; d_call: NA; cdr3_length: 15; v_call: TRBV5-1; cdr3_aa: CASSLEVGQFYGYTF; cdr3_nt: TGCGCCAGCAGCTTGGAGGTGGGCCAGTTCTATGGCTACACCTTC
j_call: TRBJ2-1; clone_size: NA; d_call: NA; cdr3_length: 21; v_call: TRBV18; cdr3_aa: CASSPKGRIQGVQVGRDEQFF; cdr3_nt: TGTGCCAGCTCACCAAAAGGGCGGATCCAAGGTGTCCAAGTGGGACGCGATGAGCAGTTCTTC
j_call: TRBJ2-5; clone_size: few; d_call: NA; cdr3_length: 16; v_call: TRBV3-1; cdr3_aa: CASSQVTPSHIETQYF; cdr3_nt: TGTGCCAGCAGCCAAGTAACCCCCTCGCATATCGAGACCCAGTACTTC
j_call: TRBJ2-3; clone_size: NA; d_call: TRBD2; cdr3_length: 14; v_call: TRBV10-3; cdr3_aa: CAISESTSGDTQYF; cdr3_nt: TGTGCCATCAGTGAGAGTACTAGCGGAGATACGCAGTATTTT
j_call: TRBJ2-1; clone_size: NA; d_call: NA; cdr3_length: 13; v_call: TRBV5-1; cdr3_aa: CASSLIGGDEQFF; cdr3_nt: TGCGCCAGCAGCTTGATCGGGGGAGATGAGCAGTTCTTC
j_call: TRBJ2-7; clone_size: few; d_call: TRBD1; cdr3_length: 14; v_call: TRBV4-2; cdr3_aa: CASSQAGTGREQYF; cdr3_nt: TGTGCCAGCAGCCAGGCCGGGACAGGGCGCGAGCAGTACTTC
j_call: TRBJ2-5; clone_size: NA; d_call: TRBD2; cdr3_length: 13; v_call: TRBV19; cdr3_aa: CASSDQGGETQYF; cdr3_nt: TGTGCCAGTAGTGACCAGGGAGGGGAGACCCAGTACTTC
j_call: TRBJ2-5; clone_size: many; d_call: TRBD2; cdr3_length: 14; v_call: TRBV7-2; cdr3_aa: CASSLGTSRETQYF; cdr3_nt: TGTGCCAGCAGCCTAGGGACTAGCAGAGAGACCCAGTACTTC
j_call: TRBJ1-1; clone_size: NA; d_call: NA; cdr3_length: 15; v_call: TRBV27; cdr3_aa: CASSLLDRSSGEAFF; cdr3_nt: TGTGCCAGCAGTTTGTTAGACAGGTCCTCCGGCGAAGCTTTCTTT
j_call: TRBJ1-1; clone_size: NA; d_call: NA; cdr3_length: 13; v_call: TRBV7-9; cdr3_aa: CATPRGVNTEAFF; cdr3_nt: TGTGCCACCCCGAGAGGGGTGAACACTGAAGCTTTCTTT
j_call: TRBJ2-5; clone_size: few; d_call: TRBD2; cdr3_length: 15; v_call: TRBV7-9; cdr3_aa: CASSLSGSNEETQYF; cdr3_nt: TGTGCCAGCAGCCTAAGCGGGAGTAACGAAGAGACCCAGTACTTC
j_call: TRBJ2-1; clone_size: NA; d_call: TRBD2; cdr3_length: 15; v_call: TRBV6-5; cdr3_aa: CASRAGASPYNEQFF; cdr3_nt: TGTGCCAGCCGAGCGGGAGCATCACCATACAATGAGCAGTTCTTC
j_call: TRBJ2-3; clone_size: few; d_call: NA; cdr3_length: 14; v_call: TRBV28; cdr3_aa: CASSLVTSTDTQYF; cdr3_nt: TGTGCCAGCAGTTTAGTAACTAGCACAGATACGCAGTATTTT
j_call: TRBJ2-2; clone_size: NA; d_call: TRBD2; cdr3_length: 16; v_call: TRBV4-1; cdr3_aa: CASSLTSGGGTGELFF; cdr3_nt: TGCGCCAGCAGCCTAACTAGCGGGGGGGGAACCGGGGAGCTGTTTTTT
j_call: TRBJ2-1; clone_size: few; d_call: TRBD2; cdr3_length: 13; v_call: TRBV7-2; cdr3_aa: CASRPGLTNEQFF; cdr3_nt: TGTGCCAGCAGGCCGGGACTAACCAATGAGCAGTTCTTC
j_call: TRBJ2-3; clone_size: NA; d_call: NA; cdr3_length: 15; v_call: TRBV7-2; cdr3_aa: CASSLPLPNTDTQYF; cdr3_nt: TGTGCCAGCAGCCTTCCTCTACCTAACACAGATACGCAGTATTTT
j_call: TRBJ1-1; clone_size: few; d_call: NA; cdr3_length: 15; v_call: TRBV15; cdr3_aa: CATSRDLGVGTEAFF; cdr3_nt: TGTGCCACCAGCAGAGATCTAGGGGTGGGCACTGAAGCTTTCTTT
j_call: TRBJ2-7; clone_size: NA; d_call: NA; cdr3_length: 15; v_call: TRBV7-2; cdr3_aa: CASSLPPSRWDEQYF; cdr3_nt: TGTGCCAGCAGCTTGCCCCCGAGTAGGTGGGACGAGCAGTACTTC
j_call: TRBJ2-2; clone_size: NA; d_call: NA; cdr3_length: 14; v_call: TRBV7-2; cdr3_aa: CASSLEAAGVELFF; cdr3_nt: TGTGCCAGCAGCTTAGAGGCAGCTGGCGTGGAGCTGTTTTTT
j_call: TRBJ1-5; clone_size: NA; d_call: NA; cdr3_length: 14; v_call: TRBV18; cdr3_aa: CASSPDGGLQPQHF; cdr3_nt: TGTGCCAGCTCACCGGATGGGGGGCTTCAGCCCCAGCATTTT
j_call: TRBJ1-2; clone_size: NA; d_call: NA; cdr3_length: 14; v_call: TRBV20-1; cdr3_aa: CSAAQGTANYGYTF; cdr3_nt: TGCAGTGCCGCACAGGGAACGGCTAACTATGGCTACACCTTC
j_call: TRBJ2-1; clone_size: few; d_call: TRBD2; cdr3_length: 16; v_call: TRBV24-1; cdr3_aa: CATSDYGTSASNEQFF; cdr3_nt: TGTGCCACCAGTGATTACGGGACTAGCGCCTCAAATGAGCAGTTCTTC
j_call: TRBJ2-5; clone_size: few; d_call: TRBD1; cdr3_length: 17; v_call: TRBV7-9; cdr3_aa: CASSLATGTGVGETQYF; cdr3_nt: TGTGCCAGCAGCTTAGCGACCGGGACAGGGGTCGGGGAGACCCAGTACTTC
j_call: TRBJ2-1; clone_size: many; d_call: NA; cdr3_length: 16; v_call: TRBV4-1; cdr3_aa: CASSPQPGAKDNEQFF; cdr3_nt: TGCGCCAGCAGCCCACAGCCGGGGGCGAAAGACAATGAGCAGTTCTTC
j_call: TRBJ2-2; clone_size: NA; d_call: NA; cdr3_length: 16; v_call: TRBV27; cdr3_aa: CASSDRDGGDTGELFF; cdr3_nt: TGTGCCAGCAGCGACCGGGACGGCGGCGACACCGGGGAGCTGTTTTTT
j_call: TRBJ1-1; clone_size: NA; d_call: TRBD1; cdr3_length: 13; v_call: TRBV27; cdr3_aa: CASGGGMNTEAFF; cdr3_nt: TGTGCCAGCGGAGGGGGCATGAACACTGAAGCTTTCTTT
j_call: TRBJ2-1; clone_size: few; d_call: NA; cdr3_length: 14; v_call: TRBV11-2; cdr3_aa: CASSREYSYNEQFF; cdr3_nt: TGTGCCAGCAGCCGCGAGTACTCCTACAATGAGCAGTTCTTC
j_call: TRBJ1-1; clone_size: NA; d_call: TRBD1; cdr3_length: 15; v_call: TRBV9; cdr3_aa: CASSVAGQLNTEAFF; cdr3_nt: TGTGCCAGCAGCGTAGCGGGACAGCTGAACACTGAAGCTTTCTTT
j_call: TRBJ2-3; clone_size: NA; d_call: TRBD2; cdr3_length: 15; v_call: TRBV27; cdr3_aa: CASSARGEATDTQYF; cdr3_nt: TGTGCCAGCAGTGCGCGGGGGGAGGCGACAGATACGCAGTATTTT
j_call: TRBJ1-6; clone_size: NA; d_call: NA; cdr3_length: 15; v_call: TRBV28; cdr3_aa: CASSFQSGTPQTLHF; cdr3_nt: TGTGCCAGCAGTTTCCAATCCGGGACGCCTCAAACCCTCCACTTT
j_call: TRBJ2-3; clone_size: few; d_call: NA; cdr3_length: 16; v_call: TRBV5-1; cdr3_aa: CASSFRDGISTDTQYF; cdr3_nt: TGCGCCAGCAGCTTTCGGGACGGGATTAGCACAGATACGCAGTATTTT